One and the same sample provided the 27 T cell receptor beta chains below, sequenced in a study of blood T cell repertoires in COVID-19. Libraries were prepared by immunoSEQ multiplex PCR; TCRdb keeps only in-frame clonotypes and omits some of them. This sample carries a few hundred thousand clones, 90% of them seen once, and the ten largest clones take about 2%. What was sequenced was peripheral blood. The receptors here all came from a woman between 55 and 75 years old with COVID-19, enrolled during active disease.

Only one count was recorded for this clone. The rearrangement uses TRBV6-5 and TRBJ1-5; 7 bases fit TRBD1. J gave up 4 bases and V 6 bases, and 6 bases lay outside the gene matches. Germline V CDR1 and CDR2: MNHEY, SVGAGI. This CDR3 contains 14 residues. The CDR3 coding sequence is TGTGCCAGCAGCCTGGGACAGCGAAATCAGCCCCAGCATTTT. Translation: CASSLGQRNQPQHF.

The rearrangement joins TRBV19 to TRBJ1-2; D possibly corresponds to TRBD1 (5 bases). CDR3 length: 13 amino acids. Trimming cost V 1 base and J 7 bases, with 10 bases left between them. Germline V gene lookup returns CDR1 LNHDA and CDR2 SQIVND (reference sequence). The CDR3 bases are TGTGCCAGTAGTATAGGGGGCGCGTTTGGCTACACCTTC. It yields the protein CASSIGGAFGYTF.

The chain is built from TRBV9 and TRBJ1-2; D gene ambiguous. The CDR3 covers 16 residues. V was trimmed by 3 bases and J by 8 bases, leaving 23 bases between them. Germline V gene lookup returns CDR1 SGDLS and CDR2 YYNGEE. DNA of the CDR3: TGTGCCAGCAGCGGCGAAGGCCACCAAGCCGAGGGCGGCTACACCTTC. This gives the protein CASSGEGHQAEGGYTF.

This sequence joins TRBV7-9 and TRBJ2-2; D might be TRBD1 (6 bases). Germline V CDR1 and CDR2: SEHNR, FQNEAQ (reference sequence). The CDR3 runs 13 residues. Trimming took off 10 bases at V and 0 bases at J, with 9 bases between the two ends. DNA for the CDR3: TGTGCCACCGGACAGCCGAACACCGGGGAGCTGTTTTTT. Its protein is CATGQPNTGELFF.

The gene calls are TRBV5-6 and TRBJ1-2; 8 bases match TRBD1. Germline assignment: CDR1 SGHDT and CDR2 YYEEEE. Trimming took 1 base from V and 8 from J; bases not matched to a gene: 13. This CDR3 region has 16 residues. Here the CDR3 reads CASSLSFPRGLGGYTF. The CDR3 DNA sequence: TGTGCCAGCAGCTTGTCCTTCCCCAGGGGGCTGGGAGGCTACACCTTC.

The chain combines TRBV19 with TRBJ2-5; the D gene is possibly TRBD1 (6 bases). From germline, CDR1 is LNHDA and CDR2 SQIVND (reference sequence). Trimming removed 3 bases at V and 5 bases at J, with 13 bases between. The CDR3 has 14 residues. CDR3 DNA: TGTGCCAGTAGTATCCAGGGGTTCGGGGAGACCCAGTACTTC. It encodes CASSIQGFGETQYF.

The CDR3 sequence is CASSQDGSSPLHF. In nucleotides, the CDR3 is TGTGCCAGCAGCCAAGATGGCTCCTCACCCCTCCACTTT. The chain employs TRBV3-1 (or the pseudogene TRBV3-2) and TRBJ1-6; no clear D. The germline V gene encodes CDR1 LGHDT and CDR2 YNNKEL (reference sequence). This CDR3 has 13 amino acids. Trimming stripped 0 bases from V and 10 bases from J, with 7 bases between.

J is TRBJ2-2 and V is TRBV12-1; the D call TRBD1 from the table was never checked on the DNA. TRBV12-1 is a pseudogene. The CDR3 totals 22 residues. CDR3 sequence: CASSFATDQGDRGPVGTGELFF. CDR3 in DNA: TGTGCCAGCAGCTTTGCCACTGACCAAGGGGACAGGGGGCCGGTTGGCACCGGGGAGCTGTTTTTT.

In nucleotides, the CDR3 is TGTGCCAGTAGTATTGGGCGGGGGGGCTCAGATACGCAGTATTTT. The encoded protein is CASSIGRGGSDTQYF. V gene TRBV19 combines with J gene TRBJ2-3; 9 positions match TRBD2. This CDR3 is 15 amino acids long. V was clipped by 3 bases and J by 4 bases; unmatched bases: 5. Per germline, CDR1 LNHDA and CDR2 SQIVND (reference sequence).

The chain joins TRBV7-2 to TRBJ2-3, with 8 nucleotides matching TRBD1. Germline-derived CDR1 and CDR2 are SGHTA and FQGNSA. Trimming at V came to 3 bases and at J to 0 bases, leaving 2 bases not matched to a gene. The length of the CDR3 is 15 residues. CDR3 protein: CASSFQGASTDTQYF. DNA of the CDR3: TGTGCCAGCAGCTTCCAGGGGGCAAGCACAGATACGCAGTATTTT. Supplemented by reference TRBV7-2 and TRBJ2-3, the full variable domain reads GAGVSQSPSNKVTEKGKDVELRCDPISGHTALYWYRQSLGQGLEFLIYFQGNSAPDKSGLPSDRFSAERTGGSVSTLTIQRTQQEDSAVYLCASSFQGASTDTQYFGPGTRLTVL.

In nucleotides, the CDR3 is TGTGCCAGCAGTTACGTCTCGGGGGTCCCGGGGGCCAACGTCCTGACTTTC. Protein: CASSYVSGVPGANVLTF. The chain employs TRBV6-2 or TRBV6-3 and TRBJ2-6; the D gene is possibly TRBD2 (6 bases). From germline, CDR1 is MNHEY and CDR2 SVGEGT. Trimming removed 2 bases from V and 4 bases from J, with 15 bases in between. The CDR3 is 17 residues long.

The V gene is TRBV7-9, the J gene TRBJ1-3, with 7 bases aligning to TRBD1. CDR3 length: 18 residues. Germline CDR1 is SEHNR and CDR2 is FQNEAQ (reference sequence). V lost 7 bases and J lost 0; bases outside the gene matches: 15. The DNA for the CDR3 is TGTGCCAGCATCCCCCGACCGGGACAGTCATCCTCTGGAAACACCATATATTTT. Its protein is CASIPRPGQSSSGNTIYF.

The V call is TRBV7-8, the J call TRBJ2-1, with TRBD2 matching over 8 bases. The germline gives CDR1 SGHVS, CDR2 FQNEAQ. The CDR3 totals 15 residues. V lost 4 bases to trimming and J lost 4 bases; unmatched junction nucleotides: 6. The CDR3 sequence is CASSYGGGMYNEQFF. In nucleotides, the CDR3 is TGTGCCAGCAGCTACGGGGGGGGAATGTACAATGAGCAGTTCTTC.

The gene calls are TRBV9 and TRBJ2-7, with TRBD2 matching over 9 bases. Trimming cost V 1 base and J 0 bases; bases outside gene matches: 2. The CDR3 loop spans 15 amino acids. Germline lookup yields CDR1 SGDLS and CDR2 YYNGEE. CDR3 DNA sequence: TGTGCCAGCAGCGTAAGTAGCGGGAGCTCCTACGAGCAGTACTTC. This encodes CASSVSSGSSYEQYF.

This chain's CDR3 is CASSLGGKRGSPLHF. CDR3 nucleotide sequence: TGTGCCAGCAGCTTGGGAGGGAAACGGGGTTCACCCCTCCACTTT. The V gene is TRBV5-6, the J gene TRBJ1-6; D gene unclear. Germline lookup yields CDR1 SGHDT and CDR2 YYEEEE. The length of the CDR3 is 15 residues. Trimming took off 0 bases at V and 9 bases at J, with 13 bases between the two ends.

The chain couples TRBV27 to TRBJ1-2, with 8 bases matching TRBD1. CDR1 is MNHEY, CDR2 SMNVEV, per germline (reference sequence). The CDR3 consists of 15 residues. With V trimmed by 0 bases and J by 4 bases, 4 bases remained unmatched. CDR3 protein: CASSLSGQGTYGYTF. Written as DNA, the CDR3 is TGTGCCAGCAGTTTATCCGGACAGGGAACCTATGGCTACACCTTC.

V and J are TRBV7-9 and TRBJ1-3, with D unresolved. Germline lookup yields CDR1 SEHNR and CDR2 FQNEAQ (reference sequence). The CDR3 length is 13 residues. Trimming removed 11 bases at V and 0 bases at J, with 11 bases between. The CDR3 loop reads CALLPDSGNTIYF. The CDR3 region has the DNA TGTGCCCTGCTCCCAGACTCTGGAAACACCATATATTTT.

The chain links TRBV2 to TRBJ1-2; weak D call: TRBD1 (6 bases). CDR1 and CDR2 (germline): SNHLY, FYNNEI. Trimming stripped 8 bases from V and 5 bases from J, with 21 bases between. CDR3 size: 15 residues. The CDR3 spells CASRAVDSSGYGYTF. Here the CDR3 DNA reads TGTGCCAGCCGCGCGGTGGACAGTTCGGGGTATGGCTACACCTTC.

This clone was seen many times. The DNA for the CDR3 is TGTGCCAGCGGACAGGATTACAATGAGCAGTTCTTC. Amino acid sequence: CASGQDYNEQFF. The J gene is TRBJ2-1, the V gene TRBV9, with 7 bases that match TRBD1. Germline V gene sequence: CDR1 SGDLS, CDR2 YYNGEE. V was pared by 7 bases and J by 4 bases, with 2 bases of the junction left unmatched. The CDR3 consists of 12 residues. The whole variable domain, filled in from reference TRBV9 and TRBJ2-1, reads DSGVTQTPKHLITATGQRVTLRCSPRSGDLSVYWYQQSLDQGLQFLIQYYNGEERAKGNILERFSAQQFPDLHSELNLSSLELGDSALYFCASGQDYNEQFFGPGTRLTVL.

V usage is TRBV4-2 and J usage is TRBJ1-2, with D possibly being TRBD1 (6 bases). The CDR3 totals 14 residues. Germline lookup yields CDR1 LGHNA and CDR2 YNFKEQ. Between the trimmed V and J ends, which lost 3 bases and 8 bases, there was a span of 16 bases. This CDR3 reads CASSQVDTGTGYTF. CDR3 coding DNA: TGTGCCAGCAGCCAGGTAGATACAGGGACGGGCTACACCTTC.

This clone is a singleton in its sample. The chain combines TRBV15 with TRBJ1-2; D gene unclear. The ends were cut back, 4 bases at V and 6 bases at J, with 9 bases in the middle. The CDR3 covers 12 residues. Germline CDR1 and CDR2: LNHNV and YYDKDF (reference sequence). CDR3 in amino acids: CATSTESNGYTF. In DNA, the CDR3 is TGTGCCACCAGCACCGAGTCGAATGGCTACACCTTC.

This clone was found once. This sequence joins TRBV27 and TRBJ1-2; TRBD1 agrees at 7 bases. The CDR3 totals 13 residues. The V gene's germline CDR1 is MNHEY and CDR2 SMNVEV (reference sequence). V lost 5 bases, J lost 5 bases, and 5 bases stayed unmatched. The CDR3 spells CASSRQGIYGYTF. CDR3 bases: TGTGCCAGCAGTCGACAGGGCATTTATGGCTACACCTTC.

The chain couples TRBV3-1 (or the pseudogene TRBV3-2) to TRBJ2-7; the match to TRBD2 covers 8 bases. The CDR3 spans 15 residues. In germline, CDR1 is LGHDT, CDR2 YNNKEL (reference sequence). The J segment lost 4 bases and the V segment lost 4 bases, leaving 9 bases of the junction unmatched. CDR3 nucleotides: TGTGCCAGCAGCCCCCAGATAGCGGGGAGTTACGAGCAGTACTTC. It is translated as CASSPQIAGSYEQYF.

The count of this clone is one. The rearrangement joins TRBV4-3 to TRBJ1-4; D is undetermined. V was shortened by 4 bases and J by 4 bases, with 16 bases between the two germline ends. This CDR3 spans 16 amino acids. Germline values: CDR1 LGHNA, CDR2 YSLEER. In DNA, the CDR3 is TGCGCCAGCAGCCTAGGAATAGTCGGGGTTAATGAAAAACTGTTTTTT. Amino acid sequence: CASSLGIVGVNEKLFF.

The CDR3 spells CSVSDSRGYYTQYF. Written as DNA, the CDR3 is TGCAGCGTTTCGGACAGCCGAGGGTATTATACGCAGTATTTT. This chain links TRBV29-1 with TRBJ2-3; possible D gene TRBD1, 6 bases. V was trimmed by 5 bases and J by 7 bases, leaving 19 bases between them. CDR1 and CDR2 from the germline V gene are SQVTM and ANQGSEA. The CDR3 contains 14 residues.

In nucleotides, the CDR3 is TGCGCCAGCAGGTCGGGGATGGCGGGGGGGAAGCTATGCACAGATACGCAGTATTTT. This codes for CASRSGMAGGKLCTDTQYF. This chain uses TRBV10-1 with TRBJ2-3; 9 bases map to TRBD2. Unmatched junction bases numbered 17, after V lost 6 bases and J lost 1 base. The CDR3 is 19 residues long. Germline CDR1 is WNHNN and CDR2 is SYGVQD (reference sequence).

This rearrangement joins TRBV29-1 to TRBJ2-5; 9 bases fit TRBD1. The germline V gene encodes CDR1 SQVTM and CDR2 ANQGSEA. J gave up 5 bases and V 5 bases, and 9 bases lay outside the gene matches. The CDR3 runs 14 residues. The CDR3 reads CSVRWDRAFETQYF. The CDR3 bases are TGCAGCGTTCGATGGGACAGGGCTTTTGAGACCCAGTACTTC.